This T cell receptor beta chain was found in a study of T cell repertoires in cytomegalovirus infection. Overall study context: Matching HLA type, along with CMV infection, was indicated by public TCR beta signatures.

Each CDR3 protein is one row after TCRdb ran MiXCR on the reads. The repertoire holds hundreds of thousands of distinct CDR3 sequences, with around 35% as singletons. This CDR3 has 14 residues. The germline V and J ends were trimmed by 10 bases and 0 bases, with 15 bases remaining between them. The germline V gene encodes CDR1 SGHTA and CDR2 FQGNSA. As concerns this clonotype: Its antigen is as yet unknown.

The genes are TRBV7-2 and TRBJ1-1; D is perhaps TRBD1 (6 bases). Material: cultured PBMCs, obtained from culture after CMV antigen stimulation. The TCR was taken from a human donor in good health (CMV status not recorded). Some clones in this sample may be carry-over from other donors' samples. The CDR3 loop reads CANTRTDMNTEAFF. The CDR3 DNA sequence: TGTGCCAACACAAGGACAGACATGAACACTGAAGCTTTCTTT.